This TCR beta chain came from a study of shared clonotypes between healthy human individuals (dated by TCRdb to 2018 to 2020). For the study in its entirety: The cohort comprised a couple of women and a few men aged 18 to 49 years. Per donor, three plates each were used for CD4 naive and CD4 memory, two for CD8 naive, and one for CD8 memory. To estimate repertoire size and how much clonotype sharing occurs between individuals, the study deeply sequenced the blood TCR repertoires of roughly 5 healthy adults. To increase sequencing depth and limit assay-specific biases, different laboratories used diverse techniques to prepare libraries and sequence TCR repertoires. Between about 0.8 and 9 billion PBMCs per donor were obtained by leukapheresis.

TCR CDR3 regions were amplified from genomic DNA by multiplex PCR using the deep immunoSEQ assay. Genomic DNA extracted from each cell subset was distributed evenly over all wells of several immunoSEQ 96-well plates, and each plate served as one replicate. For sorted subsets, 200 ng of genomic DNA, equivalent to 25,000 to 35,000 T cell genomes, went into each replicate PCR. The purified libraries were quantified using a Qubit 3.0 fluorometer, sized with a Bioanalyzer 2100, and then quantified again using the KAPA Library Quantification kit. Each immunoSEQ 96-well plate was sequenced on its own single-read 150-cycle Illumina NextSeq 550 flow cell. On the study's bioinformatics: Because the immunoSEQ output included only junctional sequences and no quality scores, the filtering could not be the same as the filtering used for full-length reads. To assign V/J genes and CDR3, sequences were annotated using PyIR, a Python wrapper for IgBLAST v1.9, with IMGT germline references. Reads were removed for weak V/J assignments (E-value above 1e-6), missing CDR3, stop codons, out-of-frame junctions, or ambiguous translated residues. V3J clonotypes were defined by identical inferred V gene, J gene, and CDR3 amino acid sequence. To compute the percentage overlap between repertoires, the number of shared unique clonotypes was divided by the size of the smaller repertoire. Repertoire richness was assessed with RTK rarefaction, the Chao1 estimator, and Recon v2.1 estimates of unobserved clonotypes. For all TCRbeta clonotypes obtained by the gDNA method from a few donors, generation probabilities were computed with OLGA. Here the immuneACCESS table is served through TCRdb, limited to in-frame sequences with V and J called. Missing clones are a known gap in these copies; in checked studies unresolved V genes cover under half, and the rest lacks a known reason. The V and J calls and clone size were taken over from that table, and D and trimming were inferred from the DNA. The table for this sample lists millions of clones; approximately 94% of them were counted only once. The top ten hold about 0.13% of the sample.

Concerning this clone: What antigen it recognizes has not been identified. There are no base qualities to consult, and no much larger clone falls within one base.

The germline V gene yields MNHEY for CDR1 and SVGAGI for CDR2. The CDR3 runs 16 amino acids, cysteine and phenylalanine included. The DNA shown is the 48-base CDR3, in frame from base 1. Trimming takes 0 bases from V and 7 bases from J, and the germline ends sit 13 bases apart. The donors were healthy, HIV-negative adults who had no recently reported acute infections or vaccinations. All donors were Caucasian adults living in Nashville, Tennessee, USA. CD4+ T cells were enriched by magnetic negative selection, after which naive cells were positively selected on CD45RA and the negative fraction was taken as the memory subset. Blood was collected by leukapheresis, and PBMCs were isolated by Ficoll-Histopaque density gradient centrifugation and then cryopreserved in liquid nitrogen vapor phase. Purity and quantity of every magnetically sorted T cell population were checked by analytical flow cytometry. Genomic DNA was isolated from each sorted fraction and quantified by UV absorbance on a Nanodrop 2000c.

Broad study findings and their caveats: Sampling was restricted to blood, and TCR repertoires in tissue are likely to differ from TCR repertoires in blood. Compared with non-shared clonotypes, clonotypes shared by all four sorted-subset donors had higher generation probabilities. The small number of donors limited the genetic and exposure-history diversity represented. When a few donors were compared, the shared fraction of clonotypes was about 5.5% for naive CD4, roughly 3.3% for naive CD8, roughly 2.3% for memory CD4, and less than 0.5% for memory CD8. Based on pairwise subsampling, the degree of clonotype sharing among donors was expected to be affected by sequencing depth. Larger estimated clonotype richness was generally found for naive subsets than for memory subsets. Even with the large sequencing depth, rarefaction of the sorted-subset datasets indicated that sequencing was incomplete.

The specimen sequenced was naive CD4+ T cells sorted from blood. This specimen's cell subset or site label, interpreted: CD45RA+ positively selected. The V and J segments used are TRBV6-5 and TRBJ1-6, with no reliable assignment of the D segment. This TCR was recovered from a man younger than 35 in good health. The CDR3 has the sequence CASSYSGYGRNSPLHF. The nucleotide sequence is TGTGCCAGCAGTTACTCTGGGTACGGGAGGAATTCACCCCTCCACTTT.